Here is one T cell receptor (beta chain) with its context. It has no known antigen specificity. No base qualities exist here, and no much larger clone lies one base off it. This sample was taken from a study of monozygotic twins with cystic fibrosis (dated by TCRdb to the early 2020s). Study-wide context: Barcoded libraries were prepared from three micrograms of fragmented DNA with around 15 PCR cycles. To gauge how much genetics shapes V and J gene usage, the researchers compared TCR beta repertoires both within and across 16 monozygotic twin pairs who have cystic fibrosis. Ten female and six male twin pairs, aged roughly 2.0 to 36.4 years (median around 10 years) and mostly children and adolescents, were included in the cohort. Twins were ranked among 850 to 1,100 cohort participants for weight-for-height and FEVPerc (FEV1 disease centile) on the day of blood sampling. Data for three of the twin pairs had previously been reported in another context. Study-wide conclusions, independent of this receptor: Significantly higher nucleotide-identical clonotype sharing was observed within monozygotic CF twin pairs than between unrelated CF individuals (P = 0.000026, Mann-Whitney). In 13 of 16 pairs, V gene usage most closely resembled the co-twin's, and the same held for J usage in 8 of 16 pairs, a pattern suggesting genetic constraints. Simpson clonality was generally low (median about 0.009), suggesting a naive-dominated repertoire, with higher clonality in the most severely affected patients. The cohort was small, and no association was found between shared CDR3 numbers and age, concordance or disease severity.

Following the manufacturer's instructions, the researchers used the immunoSEQ immune profiling system to amplify TCR beta CDR3 regions via multiplex PCR. An Illumina NextSeq system was used to carry out the sequencing. From the authors' description of their analysis: Sequence data were processed on the immunoSEQ Analyzer platform, and clonality was calculated as the square root of Simpson's index of productive rearrangements. Similarity in V and J usage was measured by Jensen-Shannon distance, and OLGA was used to compute CDR3 generation probabilities. Shared CDR3 sequences were searched against the immuneACCESS database (August 2020) and VDJdb (December 2020). Not all clones reach the TCRdb copy of this immuneACCESS table, which keeps in-frame sequences only. Checked studies attribute under half of the gap to unresolved V genes and leave the rest unexplained. V, J and clone size are those of that table, while D and trimming were read from the DNA. The sample table holds around 29,000 clones, of which 85% were seen once. Clones ranked in the top ten supply about 0.96% of the sample.

The twin pairs came from the European Cystic Fibrosis Twin and Sibling Study Cohort, a cohort that recruited patients from roughly 160 CF clinics across 14 European countries. Zygosity and CFTR genotype were verified in-house, with zygosity tested by multiplex PCR of nine short tandem repeat loci. Each twin gave a peripheral blood sample, and clinical parameters were documented on that same day of blood sampling. Genomic DNA was isolated from peripheral blood cells with phenol/chloroform and kept in TE buffer at 4 degrees C. Source material: blood. This clonotype was sampled from a girl aged 2-10 years with cystic fibrosis.

The CDR3 is CASSTPGLAGYHEQFF. The bases are TGCGCCAGTTCAACCCCGGGACTAGCGGGATATCATGAGCAGTTCTTC. This chain joins TRBV4-1 to TRBJ2-1, and TRBD2 aligns with 13 junction nucleotides. The CDR3 sequence holds 16 residues, the cysteine and phenylalanine included. This entry keeps only the CDR3 DNA: 48 bases, framed from base 1. The V end gives up 9 bases and the J end 8 bases, leaving 13 bases in the junction not matched to a gene. The CDR1 and CDR2 encoded by the germline V gene are MGHRA and YSYEKL.